This T cell receptor (beta chain) was sequenced for a study of tissue T cells after allogeneic stem cell transplantation. A remark on this clone: Its antigen is undetermined. Gene and germline names: mouse. From the germline J gene comes the end of the CDR3, since the read stops 1 residue before it.

Using immunoSEQ multiplex PCR, the repertoire was profiled, and TCRdb retains in-frame clones only, with some absent. The table includes roughly 20,000 clones, approximately 69% detected once. Study-wide points: Across patients, clones rarely overlapped, yet motif clusters were shared tissue-specifically.

The CDR3 is 13 amino acids. V lost 1 base and J 6 bases, leaving 10 bases between the germline ends. CDR1 NNHNN and CDR2 SYGAGS come from the germline V gene (reference sequence). The V gene is TRBV13-2, the J gene TRBJ1-1; D may be TRBD1 (6 bases). This clonotype was sampled from a female BALB/c mouse in good health. The strain's MHC haplotype is H2-d. The specimen sequenced was blood. CDR3 bases read: TGTGCCAGCGGTGATCAGGGGAGGTCAGAAGTCTTC. It yields the protein CASGDQGRSEVF. The CDR3, in full, reads CASGDQGRSEVFF.